A single sample is the source of the 23 T cell receptor beta chains below, sequenced in a study of breast tumors, draining lymph nodes, adjacent tissues (dated by TCRdb to 2015 to 2016). Lymph node samples came from the axillary draining lymph nodes of breast cancer patients. To prepare the library, multiplex PCR was applied. The reads were generated on an Illumina HiSeq 2000. The raw public reads went through TCRdb reprocessing: fastp at Q25, MiXCR clone calling, in-frame beta chains kept. Each CDR3 protein appears once, grouped with its most common genes and DNA. In all, the sample holds about 110,000 distinct CDR3 sequences, and around 30% of those were seen once. Around 6% of the sample is held by the ten biggest clonotypes. The sequencing input was axillary lymph node tissue. The source of these receptors is a female donor with breast cancer. Some clones in this sample may be carry-over from other donors' samples.

Note on this clonotype: Compared with germline, one end of the junction differs, possibly owing to a read error. The chain is built from TRBV5-1 and TRBJ2-7, with no clear D. Looked up from germline, CDR1 is SGHRS and CDR2 is YFSETQ. The CDR3 totals 12 residues. The CDR3 DNA is TGCGCCAGCAGCCCGAGCTCCTACGAGCACTACTTC. This gives the protein CASSPSSYEHYF.

The CDR3 DNA reads TGTGCCAGCAGCAGGGGGCGTGAAAAACTGTTTTTT. Translated: CASSRGREKLFF. The chain is built from TRBV11-2 and TRBJ1-4; TRBD1 agrees at 7 bases. Trimming cost V 5 bases and J 7 bases; bases outside gene matches: 1. Germline V gene data show CDR1 as SGHAT and CDR2 as FQNNGV. The CDR3 totals 12 residues.

This clonotype was observed at least ten times. J is TRBJ2-5 and V is TRBV6-5; D unresolved. Germline V gene data show CDR1 as MNHEY and CDR2 as SVGAGI. This CDR3 has 14 amino acids. V was shortened by 6 bases and J by 5 bases, with 16 bases between the two germline ends. The CDR3 spells CASSPGGVVETQYF. CDR3 bases: TGTGCCAGCAGCCCCGGTGGGGTGGTCGAGACCCAGTACTTC.

This clonotype was seen repeatedly, ten times or more. This chain uses TRBV27 with TRBJ1-5; 9 bases fit TRBD1. This CDR3 spans 15 amino acids. CDR1 is MNHEY and CDR2 is SMNVEV in the germline V gene (reference sequence). V was pared by 6 bases and J by 6 bases, with 9 bases of the junction left unmatched. The DNA for the CDR3 is TGTGCCAGCAGATCGGGACAGGGCTGGAGTCAGCCCCAGCATTTT. Translating gives CASRSGQGWSQPQHF.

V and J are TRBV13 and TRBJ1-4; TRBD1 matches at 8 bases. The CDR3 covers 16 residues. Germline trimming cut 5 bases from V and 5 bases from J; bases unmatched to any gene: 10. The germline gives CDR1 PRHDT, CDR2 FYEKMQ (reference sequence). The CDR3 sequence: CASSLRTGRYNEKLFF. CDR3 DNA sequence: TGTGCCAGCAGCCTCCGGACAGGGAGGTACAATGAAAAACTGTTTTTT.

This clonotype was seen ten or more times. The chain recombines TRBV7-2 with TRBJ2-3; a possible D gene is TRBD2 (6 bases). Germline V CDR1 and CDR2: SGHTA, FQGNSA. V gave up 4 bases and J gave up 9 bases, with 17 bases separating them. The length of the CDR3 is 14 residues. Here the CDR3 reads CASSYLGRDSTQYF. The CDR3 DNA reads TGTGCCAGCAGCTACCTGGGGCGGGACTCGACGCAGTATTTT.

This clonotype has ten or more counts. V usage is TRBV7-9 and J usage is TRBJ2-3, with 7 bases lining up with TRBD2. The CDR3 has 15 residues. CDR1 is SEHNR, CDR2 FQNEAQ, per germline (reference sequence). V dropped 4 bases and J dropped 2; count of bases not matched to a gene: 6. The CDR3 spells CASSSKRGYTDTQYF. The CDR3 bases are TGTGCCAGCAGCTCGAAGCGGGGCTACACAGATACGCAGTATTTT.

In its sample, this clonotype was seen many times. V is TRBV6-6 and J is TRBJ2-5; 9 bases are a match to TRBD1. The germline V gene encodes CDR1 MNHNY and CDR2 SVGAGI (reference sequence). V was pared by 5 bases and J by 5 bases, with 6 bases of the junction left unmatched. The CDR3 extends over 14 amino acids. The CDR3: CASSHLTGGETQYF. CDR3 nucleotides: TGTGCCAGCAGTCACCTGACAGGGGGGGAGACCCAGTACTTC.

The rearrangement joins TRBV9 to TRBJ2-3; D perhaps matches TRBD1 (6 bases). The germline CDR1 and CDR2 sequences are SGDLS and YYNGEE. The CDR3 is 16 amino acids. Trimming removed 0 bases from V and 0 bases from J, with 11 bases in between. CDR3 coding DNA: TGTGCCAGCAGCGTAGTGGACAGCCAGAGCACAGATACGCAGTATTTT. Encoded protein: CASSVVDSQSTDTQYF.

The genes are TRBV15 and TRBJ2-7; 10 bases align to TRBD1. Germline assignment: CDR1 LNHNV and CDR2 YYDKDF (reference sequence). This CDR3 region has 15 residues. V shed 3 bases, J shed 5 bases, and the junction held 7 bases outside the gene matches. The CDR3 DNA sequence: TGTGCCACCAGCAGCGGGGGACAGGGGTTCCACGAGCAGTACTTC. It specifies CATSSGGQGFHEQYF.

This clonotype showed up many times. This chain joins TRBV12-3 or TRBV12-4 and TRBJ2-2; 7 bases are a match to TRBD2. The junction had 9 bases not matched to a gene; V was cut back by 8 bases and J by 0 bases. The CDR3 spans 16 residues. The CDR3 loop is CASCTVLAANTGELFF. CDR3 coding DNA: TGTGCCAGCTGCACGGTCCTAGCGGCGAACACCGGGGAGCTGTTTTTT.

As for this clonotype: The missing conserved phenylalanine or tryptophan at the end of this CDR3 makes a read error likely. The rearrangement joins TRBV10-3 to TRBJ2-1; 10 bases agree with TRBD2. The CDR3 consists of 15 residues. The V and J ends lost 5 bases and 4 bases, in that order; junction bases with no gene match: 5. Germline loops: CDR1 ENHRY, CDR2 SYGVKD. DNA of the CDR3: TGTGCCATCAGTCGGCTAGCGGGAGATTACAATGAGCAGTTCCTC. Protein: CAISRLAGDYNEQFL.

In this sample, this clonotype turned up a few times. The chain carries TRBV5-6 and TRBJ2-2, with TRBD1 identical over 10 bases. Germline lookup yields CDR1 SGHDT and CDR2 YYEEEE. The J segment lost 3 bases and the V segment lost 4 bases, leaving 15 bases of the junction unmatched. CDR3 length equals 19 residues. CDR3 sequence (DNA): TGTGCCAGCAGCCTCGATTCCTCCGGGACAGGGGTTTACACCGGGGAGCTGTTTTTT. This encodes CASSLDSSGTGVYTGELFF.

This clonotype was observed at least ten times. The chain recombines TRBV24-1 with TRBJ2-5; no definite D call. This CDR3 is 16 amino acids long. Germline CDR1 reads KGHDR; CDR2 reads SFDVKD. V lost 9 bases and J 2 bases, leaving 21 bases between the germline ends. The CDR3 spells CATCTWATQWQETQYF. CDR3 in DNA: TGTGCCACCTGTACGTGGGCGACGCAGTGGCAAGAGACCCAGTACTTC.

This clonotype was detected many times. V and J are TRBV6-2 or TRBV6-3 and TRBJ1-2, with 7 positions matching TRBD1. Trimming cost V 6 bases and J 8 bases; bases outside gene matches: 9. Per the germline V gene, CDR1 is MNHEY and CDR2 is SVGEGT. The CDR3 covers 13 residues. CDR3 amino acids: CASSYRGVLGYTF. Here the CDR3 DNA reads TGTGCCAGCAGCTACAGGGGAGTTCTAGGCTACACCTTC.

Many counts were recorded for this clonotype. This chain joins TRBV20-1 and TRBJ1-2, with D maybe TRBD1 (5 bases). The germline V and J ends were trimmed by 3 bases and 4 bases, with 12 bases remaining between them. Per germline, CDR1 DFQATT and CDR2 SNEGSKA (reference sequence). This CDR3 is built from 13 residues. The CDR3 spells CSASKGEVYGYTF. DNA for the CDR3: TGCAGTGCTAGTAAAGGGGAAGTCTATGGCTACACCTTC.

At least ten counts were recorded for this clonotype. V gene TRBV18 combines with J gene TRBJ2-7, with 8 bases fitting TRBD1. CDR3 length equals 15 residues. The V segment lost 2 bases and the J segment 2 bases; nucleotides outside the gene matches: 5. The germline CDR1 and CDR2 sequences are KGHSH and LQKENI. The DNA of the CDR3 is TGTGCCAGCTCACCAGTGGGGACAGGAACCTACGAGCAGTACTTC. It codes for CASSPVGTGTYEQYF.

The rearrangement uses TRBV7-6 and TRBJ2-3; 9 bases agree with TRBD1. V shed 0 bases, J shed 6 bases, and the junction held 4 bases outside the gene matches. Germline CDR1 is SGHVS and CDR2 is FNYEAQ. CDR3 length: 15 amino acids. The CDR3 loop reads CASSLALGTGDTQYF. CDR3 nucleotide sequence: TGTGCCAGCAGCTTAGCTCTCGGGACAGGGGATACGCAGTATTTT.

This clonotype was recorded at least ten times. This rearrangement joins TRBV5-1 to TRBJ2-1, with D perhaps TRBD2 (5 bases). Per germline, CDR1 SGHRS and CDR2 YFSETQ. The CDR3 covers 15 residues. V shed 0 bases and J shed 4 bases, with 11 bases lying between them. The CDR3 region is CASSLGGEGYNEQFF. CDR3 bases: TGCGCCAGCAGCTTGGGGGGAGAGGGTTACAATGAGCAGTTCTTC.

This clonotype came up many times. This could be a read error, since a much larger clone is one nucleotide away. The conserved phenylalanine or tryptophan normally closing the CDR3 is absent here, so this likely arose from a read error. The rearrangement uses TRBV9 and TRBJ2-1; no definite D call. The CDR3 runs to 13 residues. Germline-derived CDR1 and CDR2 are SGDLS and YYNGEE. V gave up 2 bases and J gave up 3 bases, with 6 bases separating them. The CDR3 here is CASSVDGYNEQFS. For the CDR3, the DNA is TGTGCCAGCAGCGTGGACGGCTACAATGAGCAGTTCTCC.

The sample holds a few counts of this clonotype. The chain links TRBV16 to TRBJ1-1; D is ambiguous. Germline V lookup: CDR1 KGHSY, CDR2 FQNENV. The CDR3 length is 13 residues. Trimming took off 7 bases at V and 0 bases at J, with 9 bases between the two ends. CDR3 nucleotide sequence: TGTGCCAGCACCCTATTCCTGAACACTGAAGCTTTCTTT. Residues: CASTLFLNTEAFF.

This clonotype was detected ten times or more. CDR3 in amino acids: CSARSYSGSYEQYF. Here the CDR3 DNA reads TGCAGTGCTAGAAGTTATAGCGGCTCCTACGAGCAGTACTTC. The V call is TRBV20-1, the J call TRBJ2-7; the D gene is possibly TRBD2 (6 bases). The CDR3 runs 14 residues. Germline V gene data show CDR1 as DFQATT and CDR2 as SNEGSKA (reference sequence). Trimming removed 2 bases from V and 0 bases from J, with 11 bases in between.

This clonotype was seen at least ten times. This chain links TRBV6-2 or TRBV6-3 with TRBJ2-7; D is unclear. The V end was cut by 0 bases, the J end by 3 bases, with 12 bases between. The CDR3 length is 15 residues. The V gene's germline CDR1 is MNHEY and CDR2 SVGEGT. CDR3: CASSYSNRKGYEQYF. The CDR3, as DNA: TGTGCCAGCAGTTACTCCAATCGGAAGGGCTACGAGCAGTACTTC.